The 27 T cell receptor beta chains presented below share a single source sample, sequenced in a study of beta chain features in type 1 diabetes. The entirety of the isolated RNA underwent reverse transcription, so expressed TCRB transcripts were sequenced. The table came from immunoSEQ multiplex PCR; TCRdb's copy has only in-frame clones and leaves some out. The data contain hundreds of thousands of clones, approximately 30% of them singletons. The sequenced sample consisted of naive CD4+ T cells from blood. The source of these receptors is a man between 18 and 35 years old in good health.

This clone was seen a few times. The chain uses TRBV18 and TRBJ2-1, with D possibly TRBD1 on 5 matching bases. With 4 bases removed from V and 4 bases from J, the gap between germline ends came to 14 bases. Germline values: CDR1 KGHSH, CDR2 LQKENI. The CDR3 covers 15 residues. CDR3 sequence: CASSLVLDTYNEQFF. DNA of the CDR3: TGTGCCAGCTCACTGGTTTTGGACACATACAATGAGCAGTTCTTC.

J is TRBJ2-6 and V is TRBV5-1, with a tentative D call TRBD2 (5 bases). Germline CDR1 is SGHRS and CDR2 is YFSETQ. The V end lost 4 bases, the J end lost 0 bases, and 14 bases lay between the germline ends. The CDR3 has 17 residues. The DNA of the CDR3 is TGCGCCAGCAGCCCGGGATACAGTAGCTCTGGGGCCAACGTCCTGACTTTC. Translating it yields CASSPGYSSSGANVLTF.

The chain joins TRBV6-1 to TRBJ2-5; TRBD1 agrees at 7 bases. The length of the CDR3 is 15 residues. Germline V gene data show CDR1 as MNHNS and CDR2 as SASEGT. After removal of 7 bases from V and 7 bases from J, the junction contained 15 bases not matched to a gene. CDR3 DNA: TGTGCCAGCACCCGAGACAGGGCGAGCGGAGGGACCCAGTACTTC. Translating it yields CASTRDRASGGTQYF.

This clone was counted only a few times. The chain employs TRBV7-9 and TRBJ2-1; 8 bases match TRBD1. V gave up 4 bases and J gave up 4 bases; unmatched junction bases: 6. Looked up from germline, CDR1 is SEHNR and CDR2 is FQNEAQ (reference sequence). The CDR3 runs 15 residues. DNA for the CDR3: TGTGCCAGCAGCTCGGCAGGGACAGGATACAATGAGCAGTTCTTC. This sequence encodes CASSSAGTGYNEQFF.

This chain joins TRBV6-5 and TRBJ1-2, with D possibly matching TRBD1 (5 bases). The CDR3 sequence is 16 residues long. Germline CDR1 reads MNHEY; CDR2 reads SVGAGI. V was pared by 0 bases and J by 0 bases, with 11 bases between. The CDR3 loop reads CASSYSERQTNYGYTF. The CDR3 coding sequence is TGTGCCAGCAGTTACTCTGAGAGACAGACTAACTATGGCTACACCTTC.

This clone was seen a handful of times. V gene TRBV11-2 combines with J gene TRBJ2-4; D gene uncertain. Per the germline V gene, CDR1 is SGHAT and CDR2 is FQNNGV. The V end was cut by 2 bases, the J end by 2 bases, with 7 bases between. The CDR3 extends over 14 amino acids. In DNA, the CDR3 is TGTGCCAGCAGCTTAACTGGACCCAAAAACATTCAGTACTTC. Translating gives CASSLTGPKNIQYF.

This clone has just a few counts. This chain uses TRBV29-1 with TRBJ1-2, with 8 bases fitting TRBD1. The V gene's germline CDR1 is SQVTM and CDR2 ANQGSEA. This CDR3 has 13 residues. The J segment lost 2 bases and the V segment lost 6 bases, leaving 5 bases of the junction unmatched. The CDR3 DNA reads TGCAGCGTACCAGGGGGCGGCAACTATGGCTACACCTTC. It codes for CSVPGGGNYGYTF.

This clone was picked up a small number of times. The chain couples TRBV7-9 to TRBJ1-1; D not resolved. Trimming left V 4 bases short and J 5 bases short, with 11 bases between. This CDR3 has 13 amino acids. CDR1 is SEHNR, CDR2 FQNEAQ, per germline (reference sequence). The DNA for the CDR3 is TGTGCCAGCAGCTCCCAGGAGAAGACTGAAGCTTTCTTT. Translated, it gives CASSSQEKTEAFF.

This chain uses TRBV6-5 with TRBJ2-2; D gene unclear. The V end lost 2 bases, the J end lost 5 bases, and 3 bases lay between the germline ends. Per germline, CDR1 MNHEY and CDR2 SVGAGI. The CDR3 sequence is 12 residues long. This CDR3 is CASSYMTGELFF. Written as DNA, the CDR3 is TGTGCCAGCAGTTACATGACCGGGGAGCTGTTTTTT.

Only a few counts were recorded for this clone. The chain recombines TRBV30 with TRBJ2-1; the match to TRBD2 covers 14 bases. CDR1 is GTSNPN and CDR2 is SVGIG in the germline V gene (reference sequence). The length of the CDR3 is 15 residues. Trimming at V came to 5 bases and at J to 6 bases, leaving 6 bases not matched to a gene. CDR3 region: CAWAFGTSGSNEQFF. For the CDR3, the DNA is TGTGCCTGGGCCTTCGGGACTAGCGGGAGCAATGAGCAGTTCTTC.

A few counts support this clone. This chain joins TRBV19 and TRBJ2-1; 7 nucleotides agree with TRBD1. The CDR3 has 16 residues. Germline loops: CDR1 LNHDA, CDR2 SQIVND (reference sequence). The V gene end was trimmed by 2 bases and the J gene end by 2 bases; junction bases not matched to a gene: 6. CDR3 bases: TGTGCCAGTAGTATATCGGGGACAGCCGCCTACAATGAGCAGTTCTTC. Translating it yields CASSISGTAAYNEQFF.

CDR3 protein: CASSLGVGADTQYF. DNA for the CDR3: TGTGCCAGCAGCTTAGGAGTCGGCGCAGATACGCAGTATTTT. The chain carries TRBV7-2 and TRBJ2-3, with D uncertain. Trimming pared 1 base from V and 4 bases from J, leaving 9 bases between. Germline V gene sequence: CDR1 SGHTA, CDR2 FQGNSA. The CDR3 runs to 14 residues.

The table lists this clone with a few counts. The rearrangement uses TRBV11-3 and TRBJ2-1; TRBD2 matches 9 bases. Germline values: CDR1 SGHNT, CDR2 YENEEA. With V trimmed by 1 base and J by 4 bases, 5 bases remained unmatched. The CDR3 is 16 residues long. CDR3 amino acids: CASSLGAAGGYNEQFF. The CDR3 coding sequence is TGTGCCAGCAGCTTAGGGGCTGCGGGAGGGTACAATGAGCAGTTCTTC.

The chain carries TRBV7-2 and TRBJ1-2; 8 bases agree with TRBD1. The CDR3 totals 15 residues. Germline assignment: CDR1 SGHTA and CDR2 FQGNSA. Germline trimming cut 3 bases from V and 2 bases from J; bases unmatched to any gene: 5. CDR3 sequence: CASSFGQGINYGYTF. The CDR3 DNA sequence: TGTGCCAGCAGCTTCGGACAGGGAATCAACTATGGCTACACCTTC.

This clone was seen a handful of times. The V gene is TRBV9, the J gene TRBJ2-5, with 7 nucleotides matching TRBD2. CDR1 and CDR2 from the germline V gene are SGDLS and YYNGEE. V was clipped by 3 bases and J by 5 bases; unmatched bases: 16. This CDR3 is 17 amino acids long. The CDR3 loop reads CASSALSPGGGQETQYF. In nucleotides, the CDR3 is TGTGCCAGCAGCGCCCTCTCCCCGGGCGGGGGTCAGGAGACCCAGTACTTC.

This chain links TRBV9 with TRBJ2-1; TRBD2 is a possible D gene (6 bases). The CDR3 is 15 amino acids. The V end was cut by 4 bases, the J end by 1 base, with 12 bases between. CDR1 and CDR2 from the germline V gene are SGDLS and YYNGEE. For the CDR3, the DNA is TGTGCCAGCAGCATCCGGGACTTGTCCTACAATGAGCAGTTCTTC. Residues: CASSIRDLSYNEQFF.

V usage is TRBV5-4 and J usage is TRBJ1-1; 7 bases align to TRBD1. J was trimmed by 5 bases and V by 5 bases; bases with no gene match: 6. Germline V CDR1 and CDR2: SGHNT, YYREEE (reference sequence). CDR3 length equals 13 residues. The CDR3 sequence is CASRRDSTTEAFF. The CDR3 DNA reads TGTGCCAGCAGGCGGGACAGTACGACTGAAGCTTTCTTT. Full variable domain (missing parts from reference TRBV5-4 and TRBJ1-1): ETGVTQSPTHLIKTRGQQVTLRCSSQSGHNTVSWYQQALGQGPQFIFQYYREEENGRGNFPPRFSGLQFPNYSSELNVNALELDDSALYLCASRRDSTTEAFFGQGTRLTVV.

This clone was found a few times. For the CDR3, the DNA is TGTGCCAGCAGCGCATCCGGGACAGTTTACAATGAGCAGTTCTTC. It is translated as CASSASGTVYNEQFF. The rearrangement joins TRBV5-6 to TRBJ2-1; 7 positions match TRBD1. V trimming: 4 bases; J trimming: 4 bases; junction bases outside the gene matches: 8. CDR1 is SGHDT, CDR2 YYEEEE, per germline. CDR3 size: 15 residues.

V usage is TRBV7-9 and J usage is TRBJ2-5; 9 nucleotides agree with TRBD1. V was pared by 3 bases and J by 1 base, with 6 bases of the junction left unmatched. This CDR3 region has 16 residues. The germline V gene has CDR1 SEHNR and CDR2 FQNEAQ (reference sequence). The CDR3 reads CASSFGDRAIQETQYF. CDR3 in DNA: TGTGCCAGCAGCTTTGGGGACAGGGCGATCCAAGAGACCCAGTACTTC.

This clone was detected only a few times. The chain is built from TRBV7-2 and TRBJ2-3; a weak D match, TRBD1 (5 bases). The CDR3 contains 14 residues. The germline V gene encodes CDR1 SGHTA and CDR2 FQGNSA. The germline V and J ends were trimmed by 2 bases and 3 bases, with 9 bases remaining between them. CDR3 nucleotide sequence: TGTGCCAGCAGCTTAAGCAGGGATACAGATACGCAGTATTTT. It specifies CASSLSRDTDTQYF.

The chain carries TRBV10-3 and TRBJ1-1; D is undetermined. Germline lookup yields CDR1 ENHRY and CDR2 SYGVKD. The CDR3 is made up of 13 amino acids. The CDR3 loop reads CATRRESNTEAFF. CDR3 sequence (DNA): TGTGCGACTCGACGGGAAAGTAACACTGAAGCTTTCTTT.

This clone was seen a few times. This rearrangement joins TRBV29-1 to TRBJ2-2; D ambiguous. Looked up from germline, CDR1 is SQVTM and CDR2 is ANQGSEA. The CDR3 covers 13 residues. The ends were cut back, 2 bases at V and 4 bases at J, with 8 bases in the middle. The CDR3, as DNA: TGCAGCGTTGAATATACAGCCACCGGGGAGCTGTTTTTT. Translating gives CSVEYTATGELFF.

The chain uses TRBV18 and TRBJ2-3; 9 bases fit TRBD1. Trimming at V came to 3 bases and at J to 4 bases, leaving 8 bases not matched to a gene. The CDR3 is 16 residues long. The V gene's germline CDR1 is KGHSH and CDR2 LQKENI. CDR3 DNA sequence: TGTGCCAGCTCACCTGGTTGGGGACAGGGCCCAGATACGCAGTATTTT. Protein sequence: CASSPGWGQGPDTQYF.

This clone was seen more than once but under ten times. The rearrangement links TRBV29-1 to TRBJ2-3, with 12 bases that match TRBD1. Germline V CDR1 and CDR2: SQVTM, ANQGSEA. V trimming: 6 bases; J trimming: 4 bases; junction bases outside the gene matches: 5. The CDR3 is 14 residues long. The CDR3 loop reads CSVSGTGGPDTQYF. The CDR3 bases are TGCAGCGTATCCGGGACAGGGGGCCCAGATACGCAGTATTTT.

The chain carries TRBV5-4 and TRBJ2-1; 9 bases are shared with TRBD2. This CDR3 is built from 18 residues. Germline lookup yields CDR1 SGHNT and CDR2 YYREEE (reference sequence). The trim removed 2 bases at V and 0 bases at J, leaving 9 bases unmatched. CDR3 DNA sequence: TGTGCCAGCAGCTTTCCCCTAGCGGGGTTAAGCTCCTACAATGAGCAGTTCTTC. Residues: CASSFPLAGLSSYNEQFF.

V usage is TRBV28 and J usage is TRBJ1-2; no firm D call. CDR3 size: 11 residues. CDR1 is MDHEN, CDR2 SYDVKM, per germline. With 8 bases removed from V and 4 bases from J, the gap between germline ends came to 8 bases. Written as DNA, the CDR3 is TGTGCCAGCCATAAAGGCTATGGCTACACCTTC. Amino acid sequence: CASHKGYGYTF.

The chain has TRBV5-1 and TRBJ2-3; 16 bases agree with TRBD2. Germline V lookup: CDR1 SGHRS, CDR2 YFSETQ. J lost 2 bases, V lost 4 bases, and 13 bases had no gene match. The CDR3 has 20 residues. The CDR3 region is CASSLSPGLAGGYDTDTQYF. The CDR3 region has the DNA TGCGCCAGCAGCCTCTCACCGGGACTAGCGGGAGGGTATGACACAGATACGCAGTATTTT.